This T cell receptor beta chain was obtained from a study of early T cells in non-severe SARS-CoV-2 infection (dated by TCRdb to the early 2020s). Turning to the overall study: TCR sequencing used bulk RNA from unsorted whole blood, so alpha and beta chains could not be paired.

Study-wide conclusions, independent of this receptor: VDJdb matching was skewed toward anti-spike CD8 responses and likely underestimated virus-specific expansions, missing private and CD4 specificities.

This clonotype was picked up many times. Its antigen is still unknown. Base-call qualities are not available, and no considerably larger clone is one nucleotide away. Receptor libraries were prepared by 5' RACE. TCRdb names NextSeq 500 as the instrument used. The TCR library protocol attached unique molecular identifiers to individual cDNA molecules to correct for sequencing error and PCR bias. TCR alpha and beta chains were both sequenced, and the abundances of alpha and beta sequences in each sample were closely correlated with each other. Processing in the source paper ran as follows. V gene, J gene and CDR3 annotation of TCR sequences was performed with Decombinator V4. TCRs were defined as expanded if a significant change between any two time points was detected under a Poisson model with p below 0.0001. TCR abundances were normalised to the total number of TCRs sequenced per sample and expressed as counts per million. TRAV1-2 paired with TRAJ12, TRAJ20 or TRAJ33 defined MAIT TCRs, while TRAV10 paired with TRAJ18 defined iNKT TCRs. VDJdb, accessed 1 November 2021, was searched for CMV, EBV and SARS-CoV-2 annotated TCRs, with TCRs annotated for multiple antigens excluded. The public sequencing data were trimmed at Q25 with fastp and processed into clonotypes with MiXCR by TCRdb, which kept only in-frame beta chains. Merged by CDR3 protein, the rows form single entries marked with the most common genes and DNA. The V and J calls and clone size come from TCRdb's table, not from the authors' own analysis. This sample lists 25,000 to 35,000 distinct CDR3 sequences; just under 3% were detected once. The leading ten clones occupy under 0.75% of the sample.

The CDR3 goes from the cysteine to the phenylalanine over 17 residues. The read is trimmed to its CDR3 DNA, 51 bases read in frame from base 1. CDR1 and CDR2, looked up from the germline V gene, are SNHLY and FYNNEI. The germline V end is reduced by 8 bases and the J end by 0 bases; junction bases left unmatched: 4. Set within a cohort of healthcare workers in London, UK, this nested case-control study involved weekly PCR testing of nasopharyngeal swabs along with blood sampling. Healthcare workers were enrolled in the week of the UK lockdown, from 23 to 31 March 2020, and were followed every week for up to roughly 16 weeks.

The sequence was collected from an adult who was a healthcare worker with PCR-confirmed SARS-CoV-2 infection or an uninfected control (not recorded which). Sequenced: whole blood. The rearranged chain carries TRBV2 and TRBJ2-1, and 16 bases in between align with TRBD2. CDR3 reads: CASPGLAGGSSYNEQFF. The sequenced DNA: TGTGCCAGCCCGGGACTAGCGGGGGGGAGCTCCTACAATGAGCAGTTCTTC.